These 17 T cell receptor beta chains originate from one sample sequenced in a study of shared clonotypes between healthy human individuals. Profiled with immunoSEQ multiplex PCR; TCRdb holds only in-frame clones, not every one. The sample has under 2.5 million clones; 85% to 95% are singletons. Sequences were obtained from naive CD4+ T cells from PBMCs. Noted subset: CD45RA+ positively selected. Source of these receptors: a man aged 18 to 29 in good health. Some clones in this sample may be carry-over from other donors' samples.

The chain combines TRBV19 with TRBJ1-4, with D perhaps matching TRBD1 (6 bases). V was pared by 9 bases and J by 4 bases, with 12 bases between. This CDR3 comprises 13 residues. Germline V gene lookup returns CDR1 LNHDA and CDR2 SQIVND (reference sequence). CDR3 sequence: CASHRDNNEKLFF. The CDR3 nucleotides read TGTGCCAGCCACCGGGACAATAATGAAAAACTGTTTTTT.

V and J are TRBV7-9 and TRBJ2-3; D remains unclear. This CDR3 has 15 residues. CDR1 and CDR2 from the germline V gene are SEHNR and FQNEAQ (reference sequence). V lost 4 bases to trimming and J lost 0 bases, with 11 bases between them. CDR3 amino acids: CASSSIATSTDTQYF. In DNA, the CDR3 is TGTGCCAGCAGCTCCATCGCTACTAGCACAGATACGCAGTATTTT.

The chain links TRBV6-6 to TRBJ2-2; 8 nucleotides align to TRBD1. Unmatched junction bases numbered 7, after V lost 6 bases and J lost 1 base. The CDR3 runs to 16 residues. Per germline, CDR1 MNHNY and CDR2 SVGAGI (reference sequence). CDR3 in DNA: TGTGCCAGCAGACCTACGACAGGGGAGAACACCGGGGAGCTGTTTTTT. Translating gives CASRPTTGENTGELFF.

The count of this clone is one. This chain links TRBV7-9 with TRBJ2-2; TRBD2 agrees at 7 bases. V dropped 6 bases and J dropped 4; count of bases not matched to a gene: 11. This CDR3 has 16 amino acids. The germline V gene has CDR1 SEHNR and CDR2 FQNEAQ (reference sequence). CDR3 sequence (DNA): TGTGCCAGCAGGCTCCTGGGGGGGAGTGGCACCGGGGAGCTGTTTTTT. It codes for CASRLLGGSGTGELFF.

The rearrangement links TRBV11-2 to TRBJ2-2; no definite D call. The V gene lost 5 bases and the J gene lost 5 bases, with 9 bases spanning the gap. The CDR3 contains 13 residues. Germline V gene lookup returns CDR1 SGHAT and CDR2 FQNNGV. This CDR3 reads CASSRWNTGELFF. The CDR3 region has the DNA TGTGCCAGCAGCCGCTGGAATACCGGGGAGCTGTTTTTT.

CDR3 sequence: CASTRPANEKLFF. CDR3 in DNA: TGTGCCAGTACGCGACCGGCTAATGAAAAACTGTTTTTT. This chain joins TRBV19 and TRBJ1-4; no clear D. Germline V gene sequence: CDR1 LNHDA, CDR2 SQIVND (reference sequence). Between the trimmed V and J ends, which lost 7 bases and 3 bases, there was a span of 9 bases. The CDR3 has 13 amino acids.

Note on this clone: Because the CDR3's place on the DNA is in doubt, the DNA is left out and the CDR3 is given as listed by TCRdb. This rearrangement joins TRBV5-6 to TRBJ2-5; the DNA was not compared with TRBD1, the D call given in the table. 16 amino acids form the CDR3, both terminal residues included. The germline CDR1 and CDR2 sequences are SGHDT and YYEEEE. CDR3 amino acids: CASSFGPGGFQETQYF.

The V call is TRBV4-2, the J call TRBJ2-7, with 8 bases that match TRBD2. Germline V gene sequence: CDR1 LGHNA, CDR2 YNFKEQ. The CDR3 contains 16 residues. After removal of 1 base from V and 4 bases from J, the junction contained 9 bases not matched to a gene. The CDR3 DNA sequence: TGTGCCAGCAGCCAAGGGGAAGCGGGAGAAGGTTACGAGCAGTACTTC. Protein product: CASSQGEAGEGYEQYF.

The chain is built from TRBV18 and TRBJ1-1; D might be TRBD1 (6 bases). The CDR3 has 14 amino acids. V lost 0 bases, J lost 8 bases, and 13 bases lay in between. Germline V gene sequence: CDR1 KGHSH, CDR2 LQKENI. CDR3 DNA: TGTGCCAGCTCACCACCGCTTAGGGGGAACGAAGCTTTCTTT. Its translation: CASSPPLRGNEAFF. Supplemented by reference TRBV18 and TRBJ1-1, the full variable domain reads NAGVMQNPRHLVRRRGQEARLRCSPMKGHSHVYWYRQLPEEGLKFMVYLQKENIIDESGMPKERFSAEFPKEGPSILRIQQVVRGDSAAYFCASSPPLRGNEAFFGQGTRLTVV.

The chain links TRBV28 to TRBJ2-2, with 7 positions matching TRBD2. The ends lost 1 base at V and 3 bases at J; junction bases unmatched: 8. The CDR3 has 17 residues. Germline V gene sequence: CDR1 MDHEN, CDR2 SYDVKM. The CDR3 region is CASSLSGLAEHTGELFF. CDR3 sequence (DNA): TGTGCCAGCAGTTTATCGGGGCTAGCGGAGCACACCGGGGAGCTGTTTTTT.

For the CDR3, the DNA is TGTGCCAGCAGTCTAAAGGAGCGGAACGCGTTCTTC. It yields the protein CASSLKERNAFF. The chain combines TRBV7-9 with TRBJ2-1, with D maybe TRBD2 (5 bases). Trimming left V 6 bases short and J 15 bases short, with 18 bases between. The CDR3 contains 12 residues. Germline CDR1 is SEHNR and CDR2 is FQNEAQ (reference sequence).

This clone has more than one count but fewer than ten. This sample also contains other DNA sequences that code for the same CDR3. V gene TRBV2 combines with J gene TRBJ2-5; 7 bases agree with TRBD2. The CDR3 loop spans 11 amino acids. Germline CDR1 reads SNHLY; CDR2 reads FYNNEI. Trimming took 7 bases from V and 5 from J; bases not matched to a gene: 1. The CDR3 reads CASKAGETQYF. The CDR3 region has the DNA TGTGCCAGCAAAGCGGGGGAGACCCAGTACTTC.

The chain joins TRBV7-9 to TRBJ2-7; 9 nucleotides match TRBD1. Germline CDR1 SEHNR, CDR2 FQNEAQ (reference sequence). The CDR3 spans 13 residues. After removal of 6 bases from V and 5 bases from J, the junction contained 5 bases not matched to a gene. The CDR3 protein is CASSDRGTDEQYF. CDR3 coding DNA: TGTGCCAGCAGTGACAGGGGGACGGACGAGCAGTACTTC.

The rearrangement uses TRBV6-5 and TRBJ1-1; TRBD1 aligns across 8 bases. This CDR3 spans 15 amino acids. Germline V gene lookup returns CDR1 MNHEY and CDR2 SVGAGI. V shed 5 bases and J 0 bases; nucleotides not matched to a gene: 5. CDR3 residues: CASSQQGGLNTEAFF. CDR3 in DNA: TGTGCCAGCAGTCAACAGGGGGGGCTGAACACTGAAGCTTTCTTT.

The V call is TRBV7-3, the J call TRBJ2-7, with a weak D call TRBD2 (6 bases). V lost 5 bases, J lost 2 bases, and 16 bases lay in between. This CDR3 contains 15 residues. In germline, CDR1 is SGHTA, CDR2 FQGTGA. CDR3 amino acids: CASSPGRGSTYEQYF. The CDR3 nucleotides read TGTGCCAGCAGCCCGGGGCGGGGCAGCACCTACGAGCAGTACTTC. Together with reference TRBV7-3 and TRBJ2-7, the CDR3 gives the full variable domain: GAGVSQTPSNKVTEKGKYVELRCDPISGHTALYWYRQSLGQGPEFLIYFQGTGAADDSGLPNDRFFAVRPEGSVSTLKIQRTERGDSAVYLCASSPGRGSTYEQYFGPGTRLTVT.

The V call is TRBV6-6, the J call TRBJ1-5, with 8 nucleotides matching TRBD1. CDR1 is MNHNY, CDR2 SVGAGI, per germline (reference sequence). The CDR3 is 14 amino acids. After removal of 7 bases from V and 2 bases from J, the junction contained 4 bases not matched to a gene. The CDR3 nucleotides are TGTGCCAGCAACACGGGACAGGGCAATCAGCCCCAGCATTTT. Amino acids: CASNTGQGNQPQHF.

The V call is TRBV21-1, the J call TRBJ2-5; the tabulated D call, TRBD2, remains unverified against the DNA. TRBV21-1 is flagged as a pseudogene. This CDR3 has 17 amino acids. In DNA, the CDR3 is TGTGCCAGCAGGAAAAGGGTATCAGCGGGAGTTGGGGAGACCCAGTACTTC. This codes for CASRKRVSAGVGETQYF.